This T cell receptor beta chain was sequenced during a study of T cells expressing NK-cell markers. Study results and limitations: More than five of the donors carried dominant NKG2C+ clonotypes that took up about 1.0-7.0% of their CD8+ T cells.

In the case of this clonotype: The antigen is not known.

TCRdb reprocessed the 5' RACE reads, keeping one entry per CDR3 protein, no DNA. The sample table sets out approximately 550,000 distinct CDR3 sequences. The CDR3 has 13 amino acids. Per germline, CDR1 SGHRS and CDR2 YFSETQ. The V and J genes are TRBV5-1 and TRBJ2-3; absent DNA, TCRdb's TRBD2 call cannot be checked. This clonotype originated in a man aged 18 to 29 in good health. Sequencing was performed on blood T cells: a sorted CD56 or NKG2C T cell subset, CD4+ or CD8+ T cells, or bulk PBMC T cells (not recorded which). CDR3 region: CASTTSGADTQYF.